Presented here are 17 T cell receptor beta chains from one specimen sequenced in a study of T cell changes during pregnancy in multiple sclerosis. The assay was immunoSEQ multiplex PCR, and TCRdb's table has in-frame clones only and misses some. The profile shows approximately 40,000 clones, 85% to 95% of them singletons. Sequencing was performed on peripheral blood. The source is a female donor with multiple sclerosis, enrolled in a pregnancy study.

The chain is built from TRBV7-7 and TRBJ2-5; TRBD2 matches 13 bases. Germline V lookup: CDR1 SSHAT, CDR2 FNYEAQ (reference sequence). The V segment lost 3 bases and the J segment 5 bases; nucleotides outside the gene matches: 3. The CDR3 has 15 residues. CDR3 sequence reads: CASSFGLAGVETQYF. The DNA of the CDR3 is TGTGCCAGCAGCTTTGGACTAGCGGGAGTGGAGACCCAGTACTTC.

The CDR3 sequence is CASSSGQGALNEQFF. CDR3 bases: TGTGCCAGCAGCTCGGGACAGGGGGCCCTGAATGAGCAGTTCTTC. This chain uses TRBV7-9 with TRBJ2-1; 12 bases match TRBD1. The CDR3 runs 15 residues. V lost 4 bases and J lost 7; bases outside the gene matches: 5. Germline V gene data show CDR1 as SEHNR and CDR2 as FQNEAQ (reference sequence).

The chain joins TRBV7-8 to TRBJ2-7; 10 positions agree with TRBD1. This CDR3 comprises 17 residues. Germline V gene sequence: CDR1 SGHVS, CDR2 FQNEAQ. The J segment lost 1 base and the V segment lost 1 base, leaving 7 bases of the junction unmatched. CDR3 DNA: TGTGCCAGCAGCTTAGTACCGGGACAGGGGAGGTCCTACGAGCAGTACTTC. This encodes CASSLVPGQGRSYEQYF.

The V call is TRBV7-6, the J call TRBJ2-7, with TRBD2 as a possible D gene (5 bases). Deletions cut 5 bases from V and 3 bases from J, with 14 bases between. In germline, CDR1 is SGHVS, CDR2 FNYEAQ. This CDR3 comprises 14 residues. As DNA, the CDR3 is TGTGCCAGCAGCCGACTCCTAGGGAGCTACGAGCAGTACTTC. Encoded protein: CASSRLLGSYEQYF.

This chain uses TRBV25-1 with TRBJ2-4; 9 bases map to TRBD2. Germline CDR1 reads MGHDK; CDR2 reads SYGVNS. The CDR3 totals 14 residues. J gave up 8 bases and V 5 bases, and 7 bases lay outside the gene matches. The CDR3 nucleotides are TGTGCCAGCAGTCCTGGCGGGAGGGGGGACATTCAGTACTTC. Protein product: CASSPGGRGDIQYF.

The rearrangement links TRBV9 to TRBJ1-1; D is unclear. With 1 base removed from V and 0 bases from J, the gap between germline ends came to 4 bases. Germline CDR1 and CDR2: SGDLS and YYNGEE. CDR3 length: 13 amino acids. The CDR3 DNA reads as TGTGCCAGCAGCGTATCAATGAACACTGAAGCTTTCTTT. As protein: CASSVSMNTEAFF.

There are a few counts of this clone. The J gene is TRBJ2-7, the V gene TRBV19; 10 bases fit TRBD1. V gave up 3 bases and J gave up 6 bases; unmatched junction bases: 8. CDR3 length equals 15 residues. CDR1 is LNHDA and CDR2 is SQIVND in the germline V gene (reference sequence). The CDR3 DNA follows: TGTGCCAGTAGTATTTGGGGGACAGGGGTCTCCGAGCAGTACTTC. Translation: CASSIWGTGVSEQYF.

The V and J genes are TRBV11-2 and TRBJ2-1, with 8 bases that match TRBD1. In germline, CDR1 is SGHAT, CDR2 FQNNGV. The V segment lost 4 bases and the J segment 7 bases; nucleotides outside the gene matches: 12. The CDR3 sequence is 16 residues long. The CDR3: CASSSRDRSGDNEQFF. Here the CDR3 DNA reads TGTGCCAGCAGCTCCCGGGACAGGTCAGGGGATAATGAGCAGTTCTTC.

CDR3 nucleotide sequence: TGTGCCAGCAGCTTAGCCTTCAATGAGCAGTTCTTC. Translating gives CASSLAFNEQFF. This sequence joins TRBV11-2 and TRBJ2-1; D remains ambiguous. The CDR3 is 12 residues long. Germline V CDR1 and CDR2: SGHAT, FQNNGV. V was clipped by 1 base and J by 6 bases, with 4 bases between them.

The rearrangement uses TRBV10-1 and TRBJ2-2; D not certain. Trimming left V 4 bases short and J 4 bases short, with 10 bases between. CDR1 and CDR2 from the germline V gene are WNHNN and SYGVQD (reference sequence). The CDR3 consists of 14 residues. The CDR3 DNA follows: TGCGCCAGCAGTGGAGGAACAGCCACCGGGGAGCTGTTTTTT. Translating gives CASSGGTATGELFF.

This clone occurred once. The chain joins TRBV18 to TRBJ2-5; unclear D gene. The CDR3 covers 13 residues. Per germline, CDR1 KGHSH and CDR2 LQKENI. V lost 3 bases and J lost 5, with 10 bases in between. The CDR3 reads CASSPLIVETQYF. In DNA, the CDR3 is TGTGCCAGCTCACCTTTAATAGTGGAGACCCAGTACTTC.

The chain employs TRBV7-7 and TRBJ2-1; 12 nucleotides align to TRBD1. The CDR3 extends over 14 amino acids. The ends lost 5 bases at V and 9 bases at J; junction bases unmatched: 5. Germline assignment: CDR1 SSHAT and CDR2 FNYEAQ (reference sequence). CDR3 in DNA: TGTGCCAGCAGCGGAGGGACAGGGGGCGGTGAGCAGTTCTTC. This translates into CASSGGTGGGEQFF.

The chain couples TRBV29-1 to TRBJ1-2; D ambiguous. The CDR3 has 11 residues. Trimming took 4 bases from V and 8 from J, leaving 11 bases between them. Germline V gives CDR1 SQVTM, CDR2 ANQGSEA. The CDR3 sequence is CSVGWSRGYTF. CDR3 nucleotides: TGCAGCGTTGGGTGGAGTAGGGGCTACACCTTC.

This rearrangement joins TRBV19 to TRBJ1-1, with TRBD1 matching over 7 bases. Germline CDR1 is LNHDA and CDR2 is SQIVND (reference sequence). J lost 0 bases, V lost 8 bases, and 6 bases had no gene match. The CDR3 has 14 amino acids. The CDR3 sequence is CASGLGGLNTEAFF. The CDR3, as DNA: TGTGCCAGTGGATTAGGGGGCTTGAACACTGAAGCTTTCTTT. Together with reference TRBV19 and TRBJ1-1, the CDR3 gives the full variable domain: DGGITQSPKYLFRKEGQNVTLSCEQNLNHDAMYWYRQDPGQGLRLIYYSQIVNDFQKGDIAEGYSVSREKKESFPLTVTSAQKNPTAFYLCASGLGGLNTEAFFGQGTRLTVV.

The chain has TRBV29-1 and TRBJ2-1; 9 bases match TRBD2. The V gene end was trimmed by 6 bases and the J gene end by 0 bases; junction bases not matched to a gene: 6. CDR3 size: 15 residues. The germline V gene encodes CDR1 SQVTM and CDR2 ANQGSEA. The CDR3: CSVPTSGSSYNEQFF. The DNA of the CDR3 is TGCAGCGTCCCGACTAGCGGAAGCTCCTACAATGAGCAGTTCTTC.

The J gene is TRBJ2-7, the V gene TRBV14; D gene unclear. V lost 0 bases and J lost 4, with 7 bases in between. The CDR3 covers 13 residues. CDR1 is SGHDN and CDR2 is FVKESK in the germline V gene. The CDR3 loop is CASSQDDGYEQYF. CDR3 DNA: TGTGCCAGCAGCCAAGACGACGGATACGAGCAGTACTTC.

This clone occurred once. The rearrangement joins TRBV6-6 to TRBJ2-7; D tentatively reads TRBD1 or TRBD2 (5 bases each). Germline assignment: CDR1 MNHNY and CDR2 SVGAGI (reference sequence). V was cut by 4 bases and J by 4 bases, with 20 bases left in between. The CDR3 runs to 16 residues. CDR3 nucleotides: TGTGCCAGCAGTTGGACCGAGGGGCCTCTGCGGTACGAGCAGTACTTC. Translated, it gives CASSWTEGPLRYEQYF.